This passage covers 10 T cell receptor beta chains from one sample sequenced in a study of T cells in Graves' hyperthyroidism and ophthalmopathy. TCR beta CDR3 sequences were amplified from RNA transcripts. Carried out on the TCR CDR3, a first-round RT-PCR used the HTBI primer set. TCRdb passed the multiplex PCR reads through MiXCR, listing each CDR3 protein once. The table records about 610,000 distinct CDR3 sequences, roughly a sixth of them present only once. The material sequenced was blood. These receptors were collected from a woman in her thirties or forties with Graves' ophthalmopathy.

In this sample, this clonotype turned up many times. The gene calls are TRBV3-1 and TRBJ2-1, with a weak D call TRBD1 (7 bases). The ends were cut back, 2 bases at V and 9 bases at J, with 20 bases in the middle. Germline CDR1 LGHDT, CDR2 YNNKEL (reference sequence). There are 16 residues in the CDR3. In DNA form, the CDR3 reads TGTGCCAGCAGCCAACGGCTAACGGGCCAGGGGGGTGAGCAGTTCTTC. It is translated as CASSQRLTGQGGEQFF.

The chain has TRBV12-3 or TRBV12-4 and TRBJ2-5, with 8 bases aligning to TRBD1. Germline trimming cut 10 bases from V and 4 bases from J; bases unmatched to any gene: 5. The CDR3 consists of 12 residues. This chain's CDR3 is CATGQGAETQYF. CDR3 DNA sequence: TGTGCCACCGGCCAGGGGGCAGAGACCCAGTACTTC.

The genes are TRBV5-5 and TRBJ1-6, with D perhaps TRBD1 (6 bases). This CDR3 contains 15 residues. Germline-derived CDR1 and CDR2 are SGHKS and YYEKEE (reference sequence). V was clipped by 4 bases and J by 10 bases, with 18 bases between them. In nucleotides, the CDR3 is TGTGCCAGCAGCCTTGGGGGCGACGGCTCCTCACCCCTCCACTTT. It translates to CASSLGGDGSSPLHF. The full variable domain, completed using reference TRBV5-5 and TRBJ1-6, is DAGVTQSPTHLIKTRGQQVTLRCSPISGHKSVSWYQQVLGQGPQFIFQYYEKEERGRGNFPDRFSARQFPNYSSELNVNALLLGDSALYLCASSLGGDGSSPLHFGNGTRLTVT.

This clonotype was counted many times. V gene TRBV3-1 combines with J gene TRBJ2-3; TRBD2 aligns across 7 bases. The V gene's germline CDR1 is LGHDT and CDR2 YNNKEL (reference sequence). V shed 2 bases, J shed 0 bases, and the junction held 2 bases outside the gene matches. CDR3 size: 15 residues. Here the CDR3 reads CASSQRRGSTDTQYF. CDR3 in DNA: TGTGCCAGCAGCCAAAGGCGGGGGAGCACAGATACGCAGTATTTT.

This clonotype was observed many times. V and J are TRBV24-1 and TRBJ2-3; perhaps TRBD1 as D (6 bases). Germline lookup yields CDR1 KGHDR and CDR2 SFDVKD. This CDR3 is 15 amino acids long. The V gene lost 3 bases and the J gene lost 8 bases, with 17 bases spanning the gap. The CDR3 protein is CATSDPGQRRGTQYF. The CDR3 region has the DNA TGTGCCACCAGTGATCCTGGACAGCGGAGAGGTACGCAGTATTTT.

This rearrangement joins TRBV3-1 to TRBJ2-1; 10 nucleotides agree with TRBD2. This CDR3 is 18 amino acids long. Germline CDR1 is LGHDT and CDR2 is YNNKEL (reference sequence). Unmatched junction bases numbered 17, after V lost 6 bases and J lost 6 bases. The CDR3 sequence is CASRPRPPLAGDLNEQFF. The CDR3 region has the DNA TGTGCCAGCAGGCCCCGCCCCCCCCTAGCGGGGGACCTCAATGAGCAGTTCTTC.

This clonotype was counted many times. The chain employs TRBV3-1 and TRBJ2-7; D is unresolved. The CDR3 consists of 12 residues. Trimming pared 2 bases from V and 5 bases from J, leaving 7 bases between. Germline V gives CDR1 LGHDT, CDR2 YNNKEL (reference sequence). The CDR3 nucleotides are TGTGCCAGCAGCCAATCTAGGGACGAGCAGTACTTC. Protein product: CASSQSRDEQYF.

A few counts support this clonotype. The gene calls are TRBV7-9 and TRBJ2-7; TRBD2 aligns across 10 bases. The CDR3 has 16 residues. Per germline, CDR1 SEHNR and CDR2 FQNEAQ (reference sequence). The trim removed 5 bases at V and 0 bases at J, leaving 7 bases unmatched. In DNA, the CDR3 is TGTGCCAGCAGCCCCTTAGCGGGAGGTCACTCCTACGAGCAGTACTTC. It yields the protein CASSPLAGGHSYEQYF.

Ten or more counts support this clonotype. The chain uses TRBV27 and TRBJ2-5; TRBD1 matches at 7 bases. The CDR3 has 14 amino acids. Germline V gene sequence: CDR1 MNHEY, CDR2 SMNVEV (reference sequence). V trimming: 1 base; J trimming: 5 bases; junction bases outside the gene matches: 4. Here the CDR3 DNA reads TGTGCCAGCAGTTTATTTGACAGGGCGGAGACCCAGTACTTC. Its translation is CASSLFDRAETQYF.

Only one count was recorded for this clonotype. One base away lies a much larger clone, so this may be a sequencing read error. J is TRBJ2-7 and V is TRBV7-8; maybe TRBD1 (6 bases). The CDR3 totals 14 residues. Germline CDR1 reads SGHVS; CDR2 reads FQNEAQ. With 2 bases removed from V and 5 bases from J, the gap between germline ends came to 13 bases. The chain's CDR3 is CASSLRAGTNEQYF. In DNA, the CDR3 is TGTGCCAGCAGCTTAAGGGCAGGGACAAACGAGCAGTACTTC.